What follows are 20 T cell receptor beta chains derived from one specimen sequenced in a study of PD-L1 blockade in urothelial cancer. This sample's time point: peripheral blood 6 weeks after treatment start. Method: immunoSEQ multiplex PCR; TCRdb's copy keeps in-frame clones and lacks some. The data contain roughly 46,000 clones, under 85% of them seen just once; the ten biggest clones take up roughly 1.9%. Sequencing used PBMCs, obtained around atezolizumab (anti-PD-L1) treatment. The receptors originated from a man aged 45-60 years with urothelial cancer.

The rearrangement joins TRBV9 to TRBJ2-5, with D maybe TRBD2 (7 bases). Germline V gene sequence: CDR1 SGDLS, CDR2 YYNGEE. The length of the CDR3 is 16 residues. V was trimmed by 2 bases and J by 4 bases, leaving 18 bases between them. Here the CDR3 DNA reads TGTGCCAGCAGCGTCCGCGGGGGCCCGAGTGCAGAGACCCAGTACTTC. The encoded protein is CASSVRGGPSAETQYF.

V is TRBV5-6 and J is TRBJ2-7; 10 bases are shared with TRBD1. V shed 3 bases and J 2 bases; nucleotides not matched to a gene: 5. CDR1 and CDR2 (germline): SGHDT, YYEEEE. This CDR3 is 15 amino acids long. As DNA, the CDR3 is TGTGCCAGCAGCTGGGACGGGACAGGGGCCTACGAGCAGTACTTC. The encoded protein is CASSWDGTGAYEQYF.

This chain uses TRBV11-1 with TRBJ2-2, with 7 positions matching TRBD2. The CDR3 has 17 residues. From germline, CDR1 is SGHAT and CDR2 FQDESV (reference sequence). Germline trimming cut 0 bases from V and 4 bases from J; bases unmatched to any gene: 8. The CDR3 sequence: CASSLAPWGGGTGELFF. The CDR3 DNA sequence: TGTGCCAGCAGCTTAGCGCCTTGGGGCGGGGGCACCGGGGAGCTGTTTTTT.

The chain has TRBV6-6 and TRBJ2-1, with 12 bases that match TRBD2. With 6 bases clipped from V and 5 bases from J, the junction kept 8 bases outside the gene matches. This CDR3 is built from 16 residues. The germline gives CDR1 MNHNY, CDR2 SVGAGI (reference sequence). CDR3 nucleotide sequence: TGTGCCAGCAGGCCGCTAGCGGGAGGGTGGGACAATGAGCAGTTCTTC. The encoded protein is CASRPLAGGWDNEQFF.

V usage is TRBV7-9 and J usage is TRBJ2-1; 15 bases are a match to TRBD2. This CDR3 comprises 16 residues. Germline V gene lookup returns CDR1 SEHNR and CDR2 FQNEAQ (reference sequence). Germline trimming cut 3 bases from V and 8 bases from J; bases unmatched to any gene: 5. The chain's CDR3 is CASSLRTSGGVYEQFF. For the CDR3, the DNA is TGTGCCAGCAGCTTGAGGACTAGCGGGGGGGTCTATGAGCAGTTCTTC.

This sequence joins TRBV19 and TRBJ2-5; 11 bases map to TRBD1. This CDR3 contains 15 residues. V shed 4 bases, J shed 5 bases, and the junction held 6 bases outside the gene matches. Germline values: CDR1 LNHDA, CDR2 SQIVND (reference sequence). The CDR3 coding sequence is TGTGCCAGTAGTAGCCGGACAGGGGGCTATGAGACCCAGTACTTC. Its protein product is CASSSRTGGYETQYF.

The chain is built from TRBV19 and TRBJ2-7, with 9 bases lining up with TRBD2. V was clipped by 3 bases and J by 4 bases; unmatched bases: 13. This CDR3 has 17 residues. Looked up from germline, CDR1 is LNHDA and CDR2 is SQIVND (reference sequence). CDR3 residues: CASSIATPGLAPYEQYF. CDR3 nucleotides: TGTGCCAGTAGTATTGCGACCCCAGGACTAGCGCCGTACGAGCAGTACTTC.

The chain combines TRBV6-5 with TRBJ1-6; D may be TRBD1 (6 bases). Germline loops: CDR1 MNHEY, CDR2 SVGAGI. The CDR3 totals 14 residues. With 4 bases removed from V and 8 bases from J, the gap between germline ends came to 12 bases. Here the CDR3 DNA reads TGTGCCAGCAGTTTGGACAGATCCCATTCACCCCTCCACTTT. It codes for CASSLDRSHSPLHF.

V and J are TRBV5-4 and TRBJ1-2; D remains ambiguous. V was trimmed by 0 bases and J by 4 bases, leaving 7 bases between them. The germline CDR1 and CDR2 sequences are SGHNT and YYREEE (reference sequence). The CDR3 extends over 13 amino acids. CDR3 nucleotide sequence: TGTGCCAGCAGCTTGGACGGTACCTATGGCTACACCTTC. This sequence encodes CASSLDGTYGYTF.

The genes are TRBV29-1 and TRBJ2-2; 12 bases fit TRBD2. Losses at the gene ends were 0 bases for V and 6 bases for J; bases not matched to a gene: 5. The CDR3 is 16 residues long. Germline values: CDR1 SQVTM, CDR2 ANQGSEA. The CDR3 is CSVEDFLAGGAGELFF. Written as DNA, the CDR3 is TGCAGCGTTGAAGATTTTCTAGCGGGAGGGGCCGGGGAGCTGTTTTTT.

The rearrangement uses TRBV29-1 and TRBJ2-3; 12 bases line up with TRBD2. Germline V gene sequence: CDR1 SQVTM, CDR2 ANQGSEA. The CDR3 extends over 15 amino acids. V lost 6 bases to trimming and J lost 2 bases; unmatched junction nucleotides: 6. The CDR3 DNA reads as TGCAGCGTGCGACTAGCGGGGGCCCTCACAGATACGCAGTATTTT. It translates to CSVRLAGALTDTQYF.

This clone was counted only a few times. The V call is TRBV7-3, the J call TRBJ2-7; D is possibly TRBD1 (5 bases). Germline CDR1 SGHTA, CDR2 FQGTGA. The CDR3 has 15 residues. Trimming took 2 bases from V and 3 from J, leaving 14 bases between them. The CDR3 loop reads CASSLASTDNYEQYF. The CDR3 coding sequence is TGTGCCAGCAGCTTAGCTTCGACAGACAACTACGAGCAGTACTTC.

Only a few counts were recorded for this clone. The chain employs TRBV7-9 and TRBJ2-3, with 8 bases lining up with TRBD2. Germline CDR1 and CDR2: SEHNR and FQNEAQ (reference sequence). Losses at the gene ends were 3 bases for V and 0 bases for J; bases not matched to a gene: 2. The CDR3 spans 15 residues. CDR3 DNA: TGTGCCAGCAGCTTTAGCGGGGCCAGCACAGATACGCAGTATTTT. This codes for CASSFSGASTDTQYF.

This chain joins TRBV7-9 and TRBJ1-1; 10 positions agree with TRBD1. Losses at the gene ends were 5 bases for V and 6 bases for J; bases not matched to a gene: 3. The V gene's germline CDR1 is SEHNR and CDR2 FQNEAQ (reference sequence). The CDR3 has 13 residues. The CDR3 nucleotides are TGTGCCAGCAGCGGACAGGGGGTCCCTGAAGCTTTCTTT. Its protein product is CASSGQGVPEAFF.

V is TRBV11-2 and J is TRBJ2-7; TRBD1 agrees at 8 bases. In germline, CDR1 is SGHAT, CDR2 FQNNGV. V lost 4 bases, J lost 7 bases, and 9 bases stayed unmatched. This CDR3 region has 14 residues. The CDR3 here is CASSSSRGRFEQYF. In nucleotides, the CDR3 is TGTGCCAGCAGCTCATCCAGGGGGCGCTTTGAGCAGTACTTC. Full variable domain (rest looked up from reference TRBV11-2 and TRBJ2-7): EAGVAQSPRYKIIEKRQSVAFWCNPISGHATLYWYQQILGQGPKLLIQFQNNGVVDDSQLPKDRFSAERLKGVDSTLKIQPAKLEDSAVYLCASSSSRGRFEQYFGPGTRLTVT.

The J gene is TRBJ2-2, the V gene TRBV11-2; D not resolved. The germline V gene has CDR1 SGHAT and CDR2 FQNNGV. Trimming removed 4 bases at V and 2 bases at J, with 5 bases between. The length of the CDR3 is 13 residues. The CDR3 spells CASSSTNTGELFF. CDR3 coding DNA: TGTGCCAGCAGCTCTACTAACACCGGGGAGCTGTTTTTT.

This clone was picked up one time. The genes are TRBV2 and TRBJ1-5; 11 bases align to TRBD1. The V gene's germline CDR1 is SNHLY and CDR2 FYNNEI. Trimming cost V 7 bases and J 7 bases; bases outside gene matches: 12. CDR3 length: 16 amino acids. CDR3 region: CASMEDRGRNWQPQHF. The CDR3 DNA reads as TGTGCCAGCATGGAGGACAGGGGGCGTAACTGGCAGCCCCAGCATTTT.

V is TRBV5-4 and J is TRBJ2-5; tentatively, D is TRBD2 (5 bases). Trimming took off 4 bases at V and 2 bases at J, with 12 bases between the two ends. The CDR3 contains 14 residues. Germline V CDR1 and CDR2: SGHNT, YYREEE (reference sequence). CDR3 region: CASSRTSGQETQYF. In DNA form, the CDR3 reads TGTGCCAGCAGCCGTACCTCGGGGCAAGAGACCCAGTACTTC. Complete variable domain (other parts from reference TRBV5-4 and TRBJ2-5): ETGVTQSPTHLIKTRGQQVTLRCSSQSGHNTVSWYQQALGQGPQFIFQYYREEENGRGNFPPRFSGLQFPNYSSELNVNALELDDSALYLCASSRTSGQETQYFGPGTRLLVL.

The chain employs TRBV28 and TRBJ1-5; TRBD1 is a possible D gene (5 bases). The CDR3 is 15 residues long. Looked up from germline, CDR1 is MDHEN and CDR2 is SYDVKM. The germline V and J ends were trimmed by 3 bases and 5 bases, with 14 bases remaining between them. In nucleotides, the CDR3 is TGTGCCAGCAGTTTCTTTAGCATGGGGCATCAGCCCCAGCATTTT. This codes for CASSFFSMGHQPQHF.

The gene calls are TRBV27 and TRBJ2-3, with TRBD2 matching 9 bases. The V segment lost 2 bases and the J segment 0 bases; nucleotides outside the gene matches: 3. The V gene's germline CDR1 is MNHEY and CDR2 SMNVEV (reference sequence). CDR3 length: 16 amino acids. The CDR3 DNA sequence: TGTGCCAGCAGTTTAGCTAGCGGGGCTAGCACAGATACGCAGTATTTT. Its protein is CASSLASGASTDTQYF.